These 11 T cell receptor beta chains originate from one sample sequenced in a study of CD39 and CD103 CD8 tumor-infiltrating T cells listed by TCRdb under 2018. Library creation used the immunoSEQ multiplex PCR assay. Held by TCRdb, this immuneACCESS table contains in-frame sequences only and omits some clones. Under half of the omission traces to an unresolved V gene where checked; the cause of the rest is unknown. This sample is represented by some 4,800 clones; under 80% of them were singletons. The top ten clonotypes cover 12% of the sample. The sequenced sample was CD8+ T cells sorted from blood. Per the publication, the cell subset or site label means: total memory CD8 T cells (CD45RA-CCR7+/-) from blood or uninvolved lymph node. These receptors all come from a human donor with head and neck squamous cell carcinoma.

This chain uses TRBV28 with TRBJ2-3; a possible D gene is TRBD1 (6 bases). Germline-derived CDR1 and CDR2 are MDHEN and SYDVKM. Trimming cost V 2 bases and J 0 bases, with 15 bases left between them. The CDR3 totals 17 residues. In DNA form, the CDR3 reads TGTGCCAGCAGTTTAGGGGGCGAATCATCTAGCACAGATACGCAGTATTTT. Translation: CASSLGGESSSTDTQYF.

This clone was detected only a few times. The J gene is TRBJ2-1, the V gene TRBV27; 7 nucleotides match TRBD1. Germline V gives CDR1 MNHEY, CDR2 SMNVEV (reference sequence). V was pared by 6 bases and J by 5 bases, with 4 bases of the junction left unmatched. CDR3 length equals 13 residues. CDR3 DNA: TGTGCCAGCAGCCACGGACAGGACAATGAGCAGTTCTTC. Protein sequence: CASSHGQDNEQFF.

The rearrangement links TRBV4-2 to TRBJ2-1; 11 nucleotides agree with TRBD2. Per germline, CDR1 LGHNA and CDR2 YNFKEQ. J was trimmed by 0 bases and V by 7 bases; bases with no gene match: 11. The CDR3 is 18 amino acids. The CDR3 region is CASNSGGGPLSSYNEQFF. In nucleotides, the CDR3 is TGTGCCAGCAATAGCGGGGGGGGTCCATTAAGCTCCTACAATGAGCAGTTCTTC.

This rearrangement joins TRBV6-4 to TRBJ2-3; D is possibly TRBD2 (6 bases). V lost 6 bases and J 1 base, leaving 14 bases between the germline ends. Germline V lookup: CDR1 MRHNA, CDR2 SNTAGT. This CDR3 has 15 residues. The CDR3: CASSYRLEGTDTQYF. The DNA for the CDR3 is TGTGCCAGCAGCTATAGACTAGAGGGCACAGATACGCAGTATTTT.

In DNA form, the CDR3 reads TGTGCCAGCAGCTATACAGGGGCTGCTAATTCACCCCTCCACTTT. It codes for CASSYTGAANSPLHF. The genes are TRBV2 and TRBJ1-6, with 7 nucleotides matching TRBD1. The CDR3 is 15 amino acids. From germline, CDR1 is SNHLY and CDR2 FYNNEI. J lost 6 bases, V lost 6 bases, and 8 bases had no gene match.

This clone was counted only a few times. CDR3 in amino acids: CASSDGTGTDTQYF. Here the CDR3 DNA reads TGTGCCAGCAGTGACGGGACAGGGACAGATACGCAGTATTTT. This chain links TRBV6-4 with TRBJ2-3; 9 bases agree with TRBD1. The V gene's germline CDR1 is MRHNA and CDR2 SNTAGT. The CDR3 extends over 14 amino acids. V was pared by 2 bases and J by 3 bases, with 0 bases of the junction left unmatched.

The chain couples TRBV30 to TRBJ2-7, with D unclear. V lost 0 bases and J lost 5, with 11 bases in between. The germline V gene has CDR1 GTSNPN and CDR2 SVGIG (reference sequence). The CDR3 spans 13 residues. CDR3 bases: TGTGCCTGGAGTGTAGACTCAACCCACGAGCAGTACTTC. Translating gives CAWSVDSTHEQYF.

The rearrangement uses TRBV30 and TRBJ2-3; unclear D gene. The V gene lost 0 bases and the J gene lost 14 bases, with 18 bases spanning the gap. The germline V gene encodes CDR1 GTSNPN and CDR2 SVGIG (reference sequence). The CDR3 covers 13 residues. The CDR3 DNA sequence: TGTGCCTGGAGTGTAGGTAATCCGTGGGCAGGGTATTTT. Its translation is CAWSVGNPWAGYF.

This rearrangement joins TRBV9 to TRBJ2-5; D is possibly TRBD2 (5 bases). CDR1 SGDLS and CDR2 YYNGEE come from the germline V gene. Trimming took 2 bases from V and 0 from J, leaving 8 bases between them. The length of the CDR3 is 14 residues. The chain's CDR3 is CASSVSGNQETQYF. The CDR3, as DNA: TGTGCCAGCAGCGTCTCCGGGAACCAAGAGACCCAGTACTTC.

The rearrangement links TRBV7-2 to TRBJ1-2; 8 bases are a match to TRBD1. The length of the CDR3 is 14 residues. V was pared by 6 bases and J by 4 bases, with 7 bases of the junction left unmatched. From germline, CDR1 is SGHTA and CDR2 FQGNSA. As DNA, the CDR3 is TGTGCCAGCAGTCTTGCAGGGGGCGGCTATGGCTACACCTTC. This gives the protein CASSLAGGGYGYTF. Using reference TRBV7-2 and TRBJ1-2 for the parts outside the CDR3, the full variable domain is GAGVSQSPSNKVTEKGKDVELRCDPISGHTALYWYRQSLGQGLEFLIYFQGNSAPDKSGLPSDRFSAERTGGSVSTLTIQRTQQEDSAVYLCASSLAGGGYGYTFGSGTRLTVV.

This rearrangement joins TRBV29-1 to TRBJ2-1, with TRBD1 identical over 8 bases. The CDR3 runs to 13 residues. The trim removed 7 bases at V and 4 bases at J, leaving 6 bases unmatched. The V gene's germline CDR1 is SQVTM and CDR2 ANQGSEA. The CDR3 is CSASDRDYNEQFF. CDR3 DNA sequence: TGCAGCGCCTCGGACAGGGATTACAATGAGCAGTTCTTC.